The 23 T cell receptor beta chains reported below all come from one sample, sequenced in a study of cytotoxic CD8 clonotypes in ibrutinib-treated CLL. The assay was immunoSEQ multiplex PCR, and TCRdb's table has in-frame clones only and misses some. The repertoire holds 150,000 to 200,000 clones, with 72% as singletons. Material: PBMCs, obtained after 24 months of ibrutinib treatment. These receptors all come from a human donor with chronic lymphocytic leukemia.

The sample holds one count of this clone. CDR3 coding DNA: TGTGCCAGCAGAAGACAGGGCGGCGTAGCTTTCTTT. Translated: CASRRQGGVAFF. The chain is built from TRBV6-5 and TRBJ1-1; 7 nucleotides agree with TRBD1. The CDR3 runs 12 residues. With 6 bases clipped from V and 10 bases from J, the junction kept 8 bases outside the gene matches. Germline values: CDR1 MNHEY, CDR2 SVGAGI.

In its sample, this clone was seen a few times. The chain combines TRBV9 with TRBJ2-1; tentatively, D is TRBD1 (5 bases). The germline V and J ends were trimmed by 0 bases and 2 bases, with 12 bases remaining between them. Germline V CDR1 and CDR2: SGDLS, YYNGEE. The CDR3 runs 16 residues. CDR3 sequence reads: CASSVVWQGAYNEQFF. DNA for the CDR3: TGTGCCAGCAGCGTAGTATGGCAGGGTGCCTACAATGAGCAGTTCTTC.

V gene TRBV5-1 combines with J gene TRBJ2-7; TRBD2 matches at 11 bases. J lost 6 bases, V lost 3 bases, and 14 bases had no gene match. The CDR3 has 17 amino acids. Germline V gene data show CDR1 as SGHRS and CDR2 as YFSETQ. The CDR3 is CASSYRDSGRAFLEQYF. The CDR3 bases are TGCGCCAGCAGCTATCGAGATAGCGGGAGGGCCTTTCTCGAGCAGTACTTC.

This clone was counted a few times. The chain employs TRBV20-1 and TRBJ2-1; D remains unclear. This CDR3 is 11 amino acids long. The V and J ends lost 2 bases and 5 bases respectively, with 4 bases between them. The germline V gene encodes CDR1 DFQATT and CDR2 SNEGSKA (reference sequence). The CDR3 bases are TGCAGTGCTAGATTTAACAATGAGCAGTTCTTC. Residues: CSARFNNEQFF.

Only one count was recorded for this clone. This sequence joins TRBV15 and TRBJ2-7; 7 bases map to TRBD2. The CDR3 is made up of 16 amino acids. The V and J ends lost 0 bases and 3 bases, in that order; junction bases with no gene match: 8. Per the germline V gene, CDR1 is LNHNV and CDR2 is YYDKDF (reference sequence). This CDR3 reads CATSRDGAGAIYEQYF. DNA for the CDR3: TGTGCCACCAGCAGAGATGGCGCGGGAGCGATCTACGAGCAGTACTTC.

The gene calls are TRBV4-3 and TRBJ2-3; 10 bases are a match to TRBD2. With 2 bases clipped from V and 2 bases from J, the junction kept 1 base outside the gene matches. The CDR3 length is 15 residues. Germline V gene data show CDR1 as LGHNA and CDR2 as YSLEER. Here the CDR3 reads CASSQLAGDTDTQYF. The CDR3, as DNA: TGCGCCAGCAGCCAACTAGCGGGAGACACAGATACGCAGTATTTT.

The CDR3 loop reads CASSDRGRGNTEAFF. Written as DNA, the CDR3 is TGTGCCAGCAGTGATAGGGGCAGGGGGAACACTGAAGCTTTCTTT. The J gene is TRBJ1-1, the V gene TRBV25-1, with D possibly matching TRBD1 (6 bases). The length of the CDR3 is 15 residues. V lost 3 bases and J 1 base, leaving 12 bases between the germline ends. The germline V gene encodes CDR1 MGHDK and CDR2 SYGVNS. The complete variable domain, with remaining parts taken from reference TRBV25-1 and TRBJ1-1, reads EADIYQTPRYLVIGTGKKITLECSQTMGHDKMYWYQQDPGMELHLIHYSYGVNSTEKGDLSSESTVSRIRTEHFPLTLESARPSHTSQYLCASSDRGRGNTEAFFGQGTRLTVV.

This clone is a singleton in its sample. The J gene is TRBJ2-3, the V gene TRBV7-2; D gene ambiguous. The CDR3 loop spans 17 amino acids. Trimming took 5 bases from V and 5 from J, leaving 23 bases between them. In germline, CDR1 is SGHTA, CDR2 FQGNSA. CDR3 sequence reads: CASSPIRRVTAKDTQYF. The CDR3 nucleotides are TGTGCCAGCAGCCCTATCCGGAGAGTAACGGCTAAAGATACGCAGTATTTT.

This CDR3 is CASSMTGNPYNEQFF. In nucleotides, the CDR3 is TGTGCCAGTAGTATGACAGGGAATCCCTACAATGAGCAGTTCTTC. The chain joins TRBV19 to TRBJ2-1, with TRBD1 identical over 7 bases. The CDR3 contains 15 residues. The V gene's germline CDR1 is LNHDA and CDR2 SQIVND (reference sequence). The V segment lost 3 bases and the J segment 2 bases; nucleotides outside the gene matches: 4.

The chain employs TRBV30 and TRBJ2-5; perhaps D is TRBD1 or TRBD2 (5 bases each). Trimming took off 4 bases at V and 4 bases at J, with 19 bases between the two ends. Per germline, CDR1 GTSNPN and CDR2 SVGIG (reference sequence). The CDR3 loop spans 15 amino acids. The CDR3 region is CAWKGTGSAVETQYF. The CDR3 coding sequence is TGTGCCTGGAAGGGGACGGGGTCTGCGGTAGAGACCCAGTACTTC.

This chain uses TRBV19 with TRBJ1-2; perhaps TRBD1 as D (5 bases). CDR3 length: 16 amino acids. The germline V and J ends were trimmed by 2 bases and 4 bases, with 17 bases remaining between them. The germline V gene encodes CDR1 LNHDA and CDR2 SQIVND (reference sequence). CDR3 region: CASSITALTDSYGYTF. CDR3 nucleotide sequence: TGTGCCAGTAGTATAACGGCTTTGACAGACTCCTATGGCTACACCTTC.

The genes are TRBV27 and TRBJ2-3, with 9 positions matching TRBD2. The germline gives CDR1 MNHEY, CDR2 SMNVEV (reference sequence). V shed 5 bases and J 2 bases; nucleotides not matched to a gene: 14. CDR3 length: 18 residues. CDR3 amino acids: CASSPTSGGGRATDTQYF. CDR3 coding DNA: TGTGCCAGCAGTCCTACTTCGGGGGGCGGGAGGGCCACAGATACGCAGTATTTT.

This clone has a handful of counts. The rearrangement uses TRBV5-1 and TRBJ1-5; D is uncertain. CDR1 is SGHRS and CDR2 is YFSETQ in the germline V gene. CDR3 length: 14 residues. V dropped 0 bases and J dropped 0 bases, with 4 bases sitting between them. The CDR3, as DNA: TGCGCCAGCAGCTTGGGGGTTAGCAATCAGCCCCAGCATTTT. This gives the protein CASSLGVSNQPQHF.

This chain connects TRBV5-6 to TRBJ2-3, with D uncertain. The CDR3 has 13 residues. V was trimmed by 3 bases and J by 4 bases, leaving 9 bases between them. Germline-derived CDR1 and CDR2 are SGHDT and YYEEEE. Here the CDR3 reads CASSYPPSDTQYF. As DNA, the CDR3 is TGTGCCAGCAGCTATCCGCCCTCAGATACGCAGTATTTT.

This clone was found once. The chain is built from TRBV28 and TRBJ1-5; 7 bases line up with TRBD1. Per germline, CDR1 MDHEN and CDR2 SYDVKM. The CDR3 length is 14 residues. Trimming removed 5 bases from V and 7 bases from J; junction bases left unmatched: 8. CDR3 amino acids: CASSVRQGWQPQHF. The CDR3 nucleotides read TGTGCCAGCAGTGTGAGACAGGGCTGGCAGCCCCAGCATTTT.

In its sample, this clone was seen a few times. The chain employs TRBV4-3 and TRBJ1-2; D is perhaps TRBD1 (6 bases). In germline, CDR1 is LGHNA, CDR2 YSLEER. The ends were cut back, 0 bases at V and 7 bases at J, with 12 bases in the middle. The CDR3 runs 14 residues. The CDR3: CASSQEGGSRGYTF. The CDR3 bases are TGCGCCAGCAGCCAAGAAGGGGGGAGTCGTGGCTACACCTTC.

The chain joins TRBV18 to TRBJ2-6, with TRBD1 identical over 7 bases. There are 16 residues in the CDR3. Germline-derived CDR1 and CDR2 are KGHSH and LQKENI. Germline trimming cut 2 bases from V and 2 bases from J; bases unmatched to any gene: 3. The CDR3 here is CASSPLQGAGANVLTF. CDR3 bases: TGTGCCAGCTCACCATTGCAGGGGGCTGGGGCCAACGTCCTGACTTTC.

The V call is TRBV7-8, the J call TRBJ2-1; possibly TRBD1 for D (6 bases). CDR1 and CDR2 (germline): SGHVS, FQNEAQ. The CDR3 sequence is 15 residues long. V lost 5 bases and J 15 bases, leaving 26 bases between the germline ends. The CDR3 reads CASSPRTVIGQRRFF. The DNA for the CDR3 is TGTGCCAGCAGCCCTAGGACAGTAATCGGGCAAAGGAGGTTCTTC.

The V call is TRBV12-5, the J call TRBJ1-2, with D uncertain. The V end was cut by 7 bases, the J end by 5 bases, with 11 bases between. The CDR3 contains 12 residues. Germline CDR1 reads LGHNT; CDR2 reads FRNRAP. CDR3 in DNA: TGTGCTAGTGCCGACGGACGGTATGGCTACACCTTC. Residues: CASADGRYGYTF.

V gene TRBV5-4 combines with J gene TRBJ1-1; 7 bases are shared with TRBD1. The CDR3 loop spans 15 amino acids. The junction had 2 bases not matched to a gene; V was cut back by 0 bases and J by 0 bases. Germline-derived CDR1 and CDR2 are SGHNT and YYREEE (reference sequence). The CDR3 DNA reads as TGTGCCAGCAGCTTGGTCGGGACAGTGAACACTGAAGCTTTCTTT. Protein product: CASSLVGTVNTEAFF.

The CDR3 DNA sequence: TGCGCCAGCAGCCCCCGACAGGGGCCACCCGAAGAGACCCAGTACTTC. This codes for CASSPRQGPPEETQYF. The chain joins TRBV5-1 to TRBJ2-5; 8 bases are a match to TRBD1. The CDR3 is made up of 16 amino acids. Germline V gene sequence: CDR1 SGHRS, CDR2 YFSETQ. The V and J ends lost 4 bases and 3 bases, in that order; junction bases with no gene match: 11.

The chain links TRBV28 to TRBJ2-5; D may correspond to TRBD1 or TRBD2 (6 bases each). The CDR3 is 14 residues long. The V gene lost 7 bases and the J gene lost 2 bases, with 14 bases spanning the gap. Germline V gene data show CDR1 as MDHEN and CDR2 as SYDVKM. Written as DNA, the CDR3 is TGTGCCAGCACCCTGGGGGCGGGGCAAGAGACCCAGTACTTC. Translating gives CASTLGAGQETQYF.

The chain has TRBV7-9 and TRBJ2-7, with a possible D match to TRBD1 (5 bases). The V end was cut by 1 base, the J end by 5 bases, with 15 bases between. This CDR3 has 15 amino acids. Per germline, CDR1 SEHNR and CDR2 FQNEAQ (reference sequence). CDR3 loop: CASSLVVAGMHEQYF. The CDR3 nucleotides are TGTGCCAGCAGCTTAGTGGTGGCAGGGATGCACGAGCAGTACTTC.